This T cell receptor (beta chain) appears in the sequencing data of a study of cytotoxic CD8 clonotypes in ibrutinib-treated CLL. Study as a whole: It was after a median approximately eleven months of treatment, range 6 to 36, that response samples were taken. Whole-study findings and limits: The times at which samples were taken varied between sustained-remission and progressing patients. Public clonotypes proved infrequent, and on treatment they shrank or remained steady.

The table came from immunoSEQ multiplex PCR; TCRdb's copy has only in-frame clones and leaves some out. The sample lists 9,500 to 12,000 clones; 81% were seen once. Points on this clone: The antigen is unknown.

Sequencing used PBMCs, obtained at disease progression, from a patient treated with ibrutinib. This TCR was sampled from a human donor with chronic lymphocytic leukemia.

The CDR3 loop reads CASGLKATGGAFYEQYF. The CDR3 DNA sequence: TGTGCTAGTGGTTTGAAGGCGACGGGGGGAGCGTTCTACGAGCAGTACTTC. This rearrangement joins TRBV12-5 to TRBJ2-7; 7 bases map to TRBD2. The CDR3 runs to 17 residues. With 2 bases clipped from V and 3 bases from J, the junction kept 13 bases outside the gene matches. Per the germline V gene, CDR1 is LGHNT and CDR2 is FRNRAP.